The 29 T cell receptor beta chains below come from one sample, sequenced in a study of T cells in Graves' hyperthyroidism and ophthalmopathy. Researchers amplified the TCR beta CDR3 regions from RNA transcripts. RT-PCR in the first round (using the HTBI primer set) targeted the TCR CDR3. TCRdb redid the calling of the multiplex PCR reads with MiXCR, one entry per CDR3 protein. Of 300,000 to 450,000 distinct CDR3 sequences in the sample, 13% were seen once. The sample taken for sequencing was blood. The source of these receptors is a man aged 30-40 years with Graves' hyperthyroidism that later progressed to Graves' ophthalmopathy.

This clonotype was counted many times. The rearrangement uses TRBV12-3 or TRBV12-4 and TRBJ1-2; 7 bases line up with TRBD1. The V and J ends lost 3 bases and 4 bases, in that order; junction bases with no gene match: 2. The CDR3 runs to 13 residues. In DNA form, the CDR3 reads TGTGCCAGCAGTTTCCCAGGGGGCTATGGCTACACCTTC. Protein sequence: CASSFPGGYGYTF.

V is TRBV4-1 and J is TRBJ2-7, with unresolved D. There are 15 residues in the CDR3. In germline, CDR1 is MGHRA, CDR2 YSYEKL. V lost 0 bases, J lost 4 bases, and 13 bases lay in between. In DNA, the CDR3 is TGCGCCAGCAGCCAAGATGGGCAGGTTAGGTACGAGCAGTACTTC. Its translation: CASSQDGQVRYEQYF.

There are many counts of this clonotype. J is TRBJ1-1 and V is TRBV3-1; weak D call: TRBD1 (6 bases). CDR3 length equals 15 residues. Germline CDR1 is LGHDT and CDR2 is YNNKEL (reference sequence). Trimming cost V 4 bases and J 1 base, with 13 bases left between them. The CDR3 DNA follows: TGTGCCAGCAGCCCTAGGGACACCGAGAACACTGAAGCTTTCTTT. Residues: CASSPRDTENTEAFF.

The table lists this clonotype with many counts. The gene calls are TRBV12-3 or TRBV12-4 and TRBJ1-1; 9 nucleotides agree with TRBD1. Trimming removed 4 bases from V and 3 bases from J; junction bases left unmatched: 6. The CDR3 contains 15 residues. The CDR3 DNA follows: TGTGCCAGCAGTTGGGGACAGGGTTGGGACACTGAAGCTTTCTTT. Encoded protein: CASSWGQGWDTEAFF.

This clonotype turned up a few times. The chain is built from TRBV5-1 and TRBJ2-1; 8 nucleotides match TRBD2. CDR1 and CDR2 (germline): SGHRS, YFSETQ. The V gene end was trimmed by 2 bases and the J gene end by 6 bases; junction bases not matched to a gene: 16. The CDR3 contains 18 residues. CDR3 protein: CASSLASGGPVGSNEQFF. The CDR3 DNA sequence: TGCGCCAGCAGCTTAGCAAGCGGGGGCCCGGTCGGTTCCAATGAGCAGTTCTTC.

In this sample, this clonotype turned up many times. V is TRBV9 and J is TRBJ1-5, with TRBD1 identical over 7 bases. This CDR3 is 14 amino acids long. The germline CDR1 and CDR2 sequences are SGDLS and YYNGEE. V shed 2 bases and J 2 bases; nucleotides not matched to a gene: 1. The CDR3 loop reads CASSVGQGNQPQHF. The CDR3 bases are TGTGCCAGCAGCGTCGGACAGGGCAATCAGCCCCAGCATTTT.

This clonotype was counted many times. The chain carries TRBV5-1 and TRBJ1-6; unclear D gene. V dropped 3 bases and J dropped 9 bases, with 7 bases sitting between them. This CDR3 has 12 amino acids. Germline values: CDR1 SGHRS, CDR2 YFSETQ. The CDR3 reads CASSWTGSPLHF. The CDR3 nucleotides read TGCGCCAGCAGCTGGACGGGTTCACCCCTCCACTTT.

This clonotype was picked up a small number of times. This sequence joins TRBV29-1 and TRBJ2-5; a weak D match, TRBD2 (6 bases). There are 13 residues in the CDR3. CDR1 and CDR2 (germline): SQVTM, ANQGSEA. V was clipped by 3 bases and J by 4 bases, with 12 bases between them. CDR3 DNA: TGCAGCGTTGAGGGTTGGAGGGGAGAGACCCAGTACTTC. Protein sequence: CSVEGWRGETQYF.

This clonotype was seen many times. V is TRBV7-9 and J is TRBJ2-5; D remains ambiguous. The CDR3 is made up of 12 amino acids. Trimming took 3 bases from V and 5 from J, leaving 7 bases between them. Looked up from germline, CDR1 is SEHNR and CDR2 is FQNEAQ (reference sequence). DNA of the CDR3: TGTGCCAGCAGCTTGGCGCAGGAGACCCAGTACTTC. Its translation: CASSLAQETQYF.

This clonotype occurred a few times. This rearrangement joins TRBV7-9 to TRBJ2-3; a possible D gene is TRBD2 (5 bases). Germline CDR1 SEHNR, CDR2 FQNEAQ (reference sequence). V was shortened by 4 bases and J by 10 bases, with 18 bases between the two germline ends. The CDR3 length is 14 residues. In DNA form, the CDR3 reads TGTGCCAGCAGCTCAGCAACCGGGATACGTGCGCAGTATTTT. It specifies CASSSATGIRAQYF.

The rearrangement links TRBV5-6 to TRBJ1-5, with D uncertain. Per the germline V gene, CDR1 is SGHDT and CDR2 is YYEEEE. The ends were cut back, 2 bases at V and 5 bases at J, with 11 bases in the middle. The CDR3 totals 14 residues. CDR3 coding DNA: TGTGCCAGCAGCTTTTGGGCATCGGATCAGCCCCAGCATTTT. Translating gives CASSFWASDQPQHF.

This clonotype came up many times. This chain uses TRBV5-1 with TRBJ1-2, with D unclear. The ends were cut back, 4 bases at V and 6 bases at J, with 22 bases in the middle. The CDR3 extends over 16 amino acids. Germline assignment: CDR1 SGHRS and CDR2 YFSETQ. Written as DNA, the CDR3 is TGCGCCAGCAGCGTCTTAGGGCCTTGGCAGCCCGATGGCTACACCTTC. It yields the protein CASSVLGPWQPDGYTF. The entire variable domain, with the rest obtained from reference TRBV5-1 and TRBJ1-2, is as follows: KAGVTQTPRYLIKTRGQQVTLSCSPISGHRSVSWYQQTPGQGLQFLFEYFSETQRNKGNFPGRFSGRQFSNSRSEMNVSTLELGDSALYLCASSVLGPWQPDGYTFGSGTRLTVV.

This clonotype was recorded at least ten times. The gene calls are TRBV7-9 and TRBJ2-3; 9 bases fit TRBD2. V dropped 5 bases and J dropped 2; count of bases not matched to a gene: 5. Germline V gives CDR1 SEHNR, CDR2 FQNEAQ (reference sequence). The CDR3 consists of 15 residues. The CDR3: CASSLRLADTDTQYF. In DNA, the CDR3 is TGTGCCAGCAGCCTGAGACTAGCGGACACAGATACGCAGTATTTT. The whole variable domain, remainder taken from reference TRBV7-9 and TRBJ2-3, is DTGVSQNPRHKITKRGQNVTFRCDPISEHNRLYWYRQTLGQGPEFLTYFQNEAQLEKSRLLSDRFSAERPKGSFSTLEIQRTEQGDSAMYLCASSLRLADTDTQYFGPGTRLTVL.

Remarks on this clonotype: A much larger clone lies a single base off, so this may be a read error. The CDR3 DNA follows: TGTGCCAGCAGCTTGATACAGGGGACCTCCTACAATGAGCAGTTCTTC. Translating gives CASSLIQGTSYNEQFF. This chain joins TRBV11-2 and TRBJ2-1; the match to TRBD1 covers 7 bases. The CDR3 is made up of 16 amino acids. The V gene's germline CDR1 is SGHAT and CDR2 FQNNGV. Trimming took 3 bases from V and 0 from J; bases not matched to a gene: 5.

This clonotype was observed many times. The chain carries TRBV11-1 and TRBJ2-3; 11 bases are shared with TRBD2. After removal of 3 bases from V and 2 bases from J, the junction contained 7 bases not matched to a gene. The CDR3 is 17 amino acids. Germline CDR1 SGHAT, CDR2 FQDESV (reference sequence). DNA for the CDR3: TGTGCCAGCAGCTTTCCGTCTAGCGGGGGGACCACAGATACGCAGTATTTT. Its protein product is CASSFPSSGGTTDTQYF.

In this sample, this clonotype turned up a few times. The chain carries TRBV6-2 or TRBV6-3 and TRBJ2-2; TRBD2 is a possible D gene (5 bases). The CDR3 sequence is 14 residues long. Per the germline V gene, CDR1 is MNHEY and CDR2 is SVGEGT. Trimming took off 2 bases at V and 6 bases at J, with 10 bases between the two ends. CDR3 in DNA: TGTGCCAGCAGTTACCGGGAAGTGCCCGGGGAGCTGTTTTTT. The encoded protein is CASSYREVPGELFF.

This rearrangement joins TRBV28 to TRBJ2-7; 9 bases agree with TRBD1. The germline V gene has CDR1 MDHEN and CDR2 SYDVKM. This CDR3 comprises 14 residues. V lost 2 bases, J lost 4 bases, and 3 bases stayed unmatched. As DNA, the CDR3 is TGTGCCAGCAGTTTAGACAGGGGGTGGTACGAGCAGTACTTC. This codes for CASSLDRGWYEQYF.

This clonotype was seen repeatedly, ten times or more. The chain employs TRBV12-3 or TRBV12-4 and TRBJ1-5, with D perhaps matching TRBD1 (6 bases). V was shortened by 3 bases and J by 5 bases, with 11 bases between the two germline ends. CDR3 length: 14 residues. In DNA form, the CDR3 reads TGTGCCAGCAGTTTCGGGGGCGGATATCAGCCCCAGCATTTT. Translated, it gives CASSFGGGYQPQHF.

This clonotype was counted at least ten times. The rearrangement joins TRBV11-2 to TRBJ2-7; perhaps TRBD2 as D (5 bases). The V and J ends lost 0 bases and 5 bases respectively, with 11 bases between them. This CDR3 region has 14 residues. Germline assignment: CDR1 SGHAT and CDR2 FQNNGV. CDR3 nucleotides: TGTGCCAGCAGCTTAGAGGCGACGGGGAACGAGCAGTACTTC. Translating gives CASSLEATGNEQYF.

This clonotype has more than one count but fewer than ten. V is TRBV11-3 and J is TRBJ1-2; D gene unclear. Trimming left V 0 bases short and J 2 bases short, with 10 bases between. The germline V gene encodes CDR1 SGHNT and CDR2 YENEEA. The CDR3 totals 15 residues. CDR3 in amino acids: CASSLEQNGNYGYTF. In nucleotides, the CDR3 is TGTGCCAGCAGCTTAGAACAGAATGGGAACTATGGCTACACCTTC.

This clonotype was found once. A read error may be the cause here, since a much bigger clone is one base away. V and J are TRBV12-3 or TRBV12-4 and TRBJ2-7; D ambiguous. The V end was cut by 3 bases, the J end by 6 bases, with 9 bases between. The CDR3 is 12 residues long. The CDR3 here is CASSFDGAEQYF. The DNA for the CDR3 is TGTGCCAGCAGTTTTGACGGTGCCGAGCAGTACTTC.

With regard to this clonotype: This may stem from a read error, because a much larger clone lies one nucleotide away. This rearrangement joins TRBV11-2 to TRBJ2-2; D is undetermined. Trimming cost V 5 bases and J 6 bases, with 10 bases left between them. This CDR3 contains 13 residues. Germline CDR1 and CDR2: SGHAT and FQNNGV. The CDR3 region has the DNA TGTGCCAGCAGCGCCCCTAGGGCCGGGGAGCTGTTTTTT. Translated, it gives CASSAPRAGELFF.

This clonotype came up a few times. The chain joins TRBV10-3 to TRBJ2-1, with 7 bases identical to TRBD1. Germline trimming cut 5 bases from V and 8 bases from J; bases unmatched to any gene: 9. Germline values: CDR1 ENHRY, CDR2 SYGVKD. CDR3 length equals 14 residues. The CDR3 DNA reads TGTGCCATCAGTTTTACCGGGACAGAAGATGAGCAGTTCTTC. Translating it yields CAISFTGTEDEQFF.

The table lists this clonotype with many counts. The chain is built from TRBV12-3 or TRBV12-4 and TRBJ2-7, with no clear D. The CDR3 covers 12 residues. Deletions cut 1 base from V and 6 bases from J, with 7 bases between. In DNA form, the CDR3 reads TGTGCCAGCAGTTTAGAGATGGTCGAGCAGTACTTC. Encoded protein: CASSLEMVEQYF.

The chain couples TRBV29-1 to TRBJ2-7; D call uncertain. The CDR3 extends over 11 amino acids. Trimming shortened V by 3 bases and J by 5 bases, and 8 bases separated the two germline ends. Germline CDR1 is SQVTM and CDR2 is ANQGSEA. The chain's CDR3 is CSVDYRNEQYF. In DNA, the CDR3 is TGCAGCGTTGATTACCGGAACGAGCAGTACTTC.

This clonotype was seen many times. This sequence joins TRBV7-3 and TRBJ2-2; the match to TRBD1 covers 8 bases. J was trimmed by 4 bases and V by 5 bases; bases with no gene match: 12. This CDR3 has 17 amino acids. CDR1 and CDR2 (germline): SGHTA, FQGTGA. The CDR3 DNA follows: TGTGCCAGCAGCCTGTCCCCGGACAGGGCTTTCACCGGGGAGCTGTTTTTT. Amino acids: CASSLSPDRAFTGELFF.

This clonotype was counted only a few times. The chain carries TRBV20-1 and TRBJ2-1; the D is unclear. The V and J ends lost 3 bases and 9 bases respectively, with 21 bases between them. There are 15 residues in the CDR3. Germline V gives CDR1 DFQATT, CDR2 SNEGSKA (reference sequence). The CDR3 here is CSASPPGRKEREQFF. The CDR3 DNA reads as TGCAGTGCTAGCCCTCCCGGTCGAAAGGAACGTGAGCAGTTCTTC.

This clonotype was seen ten or more times. The chain links TRBV5-1 to TRBJ1-1, with 7 bases matching TRBD1. The V segment lost 0 bases and the J segment 4 bases; nucleotides outside the gene matches: 3. Germline V gene lookup returns CDR1 SGHRS and CDR2 YFSETQ. This CDR3 has 14 amino acids. CDR3: CASSLVRGFTEAFF. The CDR3 DNA follows: TGCGCCAGCAGCTTGGTCAGGGGGTTCACTGAAGCTTTCTTT.

About this clonotype: An end of the junction does not agree with germline; a read error may underlie this. The chain joins TRBV7-9 to TRBJ2-2; maybe TRBD1 (5 bases). This CDR3 comprises 18 residues. The V gene's germline CDR1 is SEHNR and CDR2 FQNEAQ (reference sequence). CDR3 region: CASSLPGQVRLNTEELFF. The CDR3 DNA follows: TGTGCCAGCAGCTTACCAGGGCAGGTCCGACTGAACACCGAGGAGCTGTTTTTT.